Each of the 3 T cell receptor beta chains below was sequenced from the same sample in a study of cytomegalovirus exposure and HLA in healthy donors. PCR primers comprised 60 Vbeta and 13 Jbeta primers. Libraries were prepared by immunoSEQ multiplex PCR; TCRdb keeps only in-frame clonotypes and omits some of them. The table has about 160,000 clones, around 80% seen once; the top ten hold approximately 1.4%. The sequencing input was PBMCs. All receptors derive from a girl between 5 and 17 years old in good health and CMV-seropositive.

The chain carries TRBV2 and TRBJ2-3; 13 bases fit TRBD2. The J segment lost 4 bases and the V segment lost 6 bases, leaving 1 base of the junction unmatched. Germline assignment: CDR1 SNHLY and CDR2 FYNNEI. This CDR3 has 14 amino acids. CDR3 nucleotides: TGTGCCAGCAGGACTAGCGGGGGGTCAGATACGCAGTATTTT. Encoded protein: CASRTSGGSDTQYF.

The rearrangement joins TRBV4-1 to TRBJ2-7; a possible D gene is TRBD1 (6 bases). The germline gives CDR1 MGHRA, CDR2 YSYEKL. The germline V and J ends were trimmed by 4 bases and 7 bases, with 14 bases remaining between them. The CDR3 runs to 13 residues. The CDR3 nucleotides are TGCGCCAGCAGCCGTCGACAGGCCCAAGAGCAGTACTTC. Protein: CASSRRQAQEQYF.

CDR3 protein: CASSYVQDSYGYTF. The CDR3 DNA is TGTGCCAGCAGTTACGTCCAGGACAGCTATGGCTACACCTTC. J is TRBJ1-2 and V is TRBV6-6; TRBD1 is a possible D gene (6 bases). V was pared by 2 bases and J by 4 bases, with 11 bases between. This CDR3 region has 14 residues. CDR1 is MNHNY, CDR2 SVGAGI, per germline (reference sequence).